These 8 T cell receptor beta chains were sequenced from one sample in a study of T cell responses to AZD1222 COVID-19 vaccine. TCRdb's table, derived via immunoSEQ multiplex PCR, lists solely in-frame clones and lacks some. Counted here are around 150,000 clones, more than 85% occurring once; the ten biggest clones make up about 2.3%. The sequencing used peripheral blood, collected on day 0 of AZD1222 vaccination. Receptor source: an adult in good health.

This chain connects TRBV20-1 to TRBJ2-7, with unresolved D. In germline, CDR1 is DFQATT, CDR2 SNEGSKA (reference sequence). The CDR3 runs 12 residues. V gave up 3 bases and J gave up 4 bases, with 10 bases separating them. CDR3 bases: TGCAGTGCTAGTCTATCTGGTTACGAGCAGTACTTC. It specifies CSASLSGYEQYF.

The chain has TRBV3-1 (or the pseudogene TRBV3-2) and TRBJ2-2; no clear D. The ends were cut back, 3 bases at V and 4 bases at J, with 0 bases in the middle. Germline loops: CDR1 LGHDT, CDR2 YNNKEL (reference sequence). The CDR3 consists of 11 residues. CDR3 DNA sequence: TGTGCCAGCAGCCACACCGGGGAGCTGTTTTTT. This gives the protein CASSHTGELFF.

The genes are TRBV4-3 and TRBJ2-2; D is ambiguous. Looked up from germline, CDR1 is LGHNA and CDR2 is YSLEER. This CDR3 region has 15 residues. V gave up 0 bases and J gave up 3 bases, with 8 bases separating them. The CDR3 region has the DNA TGCGCCAGCAGCCAAGACACGTCTTACACCGGGGAGCTGTTTTTT. Amino acid sequence: CASSQDTSYTGELFF.

The DNA for the CDR3 is TGCGCCAGCAGCTTGGTATCAGGTTCCCTTTCCTACGAGCAGTACTTC. It encodes CASSLVSGSLSYEQYF. The chain couples TRBV5-1 to TRBJ2-7; D is unresolved. Germline V gene sequence: CDR1 SGHRS, CDR2 YFSETQ. CDR3 length equals 16 residues. V was trimmed by 0 bases and J by 1 base, leaving 14 bases between them.

This clone was seen just once. The chain is built from TRBV28 and TRBJ2-2; D ambiguous. V was shortened by 4 bases and J by 3 bases, with 15 bases between the two germline ends. The CDR3 loop spans 16 amino acids. Germline V gives CDR1 MDHEN, CDR2 SYDVKM. This CDR3 reads CASSSQLLPDTGELFF. The CDR3 nucleotides are TGTGCCAGCAGTTCTCAACTTCTCCCTGACACCGGGGAGCTGTTTTTT.

The genes are TRBV7-9 and TRBJ2-1; 7 bases agree with TRBD2. From germline, CDR1 is SEHNR and CDR2 FQNEAQ (reference sequence). CDR3 length: 18 amino acids. V shed 0 bases, J shed 0 bases, and the junction held 8 bases outside the gene matches. The CDR3 region has the DNA TGTGCCAGCAGCTTAGCGATCGGACTAGAGAACTCCTACAATGAGCAGTTCTTC. As protein: CASSLAIGLENSYNEQFF.

V and J are TRBV6-5 and TRBJ2-7; D perhaps matches TRBD1 (6 bases). The CDR3 loop spans 13 amino acids. The V end lost 8 bases, the J end lost 3 bases, and 14 bases lay between the germline ends. Germline assignment: CDR1 MNHEY and CDR2 SVGAGI. This chain's CDR3 is CASPGGRNYEQYF. Written as DNA, the CDR3 is TGTGCCAGCCCTGGGGGCAGGAACTACGAGCAGTACTTC.

V is TRBV6-2 or TRBV6-3 and J is TRBJ1-5, with D possibly matching TRBD1 (5 bases). CDR1 is MNHEY and CDR2 is SVGEGT in the germline V gene. This CDR3 is 15 amino acids long. V lost 5 bases and J lost 2, with 13 bases in between. Here the CDR3 DNA reads TGTGCCAGCAGTCTTAGGGACGGGGGCAATCAGCCCCAGCATTTT. Encoded protein: CASSLRDGGNQPQHF.